This T cell receptor (beta chain) was captured by sequencing in a study of blood T cell repertoires in COVID-19. The wider study: Material from acute and convalescent COVID-19 was sourced from the United States, Italy and Spain.

Profiled with immunoSEQ multiplex PCR; TCRdb holds only in-frame clones, not every one. The sample yields approximately 140,000 clones, about 86% seen once. The origin of this receptor is a man between 65 and 79 years old with acute or convalescent COVID-19. The sample was peripheral blood.

CDR3 nucleotide sequence: TGTGCCAGCAGTCCAACGAATCCAGGCAATCAGCCCCAGCATTTT. Protein: CASSPTNPGNQPQHF. V and J are TRBV6-5 and TRBJ1-5, with unresolved D. The V end lost 5 bases, the J end lost 2 bases, and 13 bases lay between the germline ends. The CDR3 totals 15 residues. Germline V gene data show CDR1 as MNHEY and CDR2 as SVGAGI.